This T cell receptor (beta chain) was profiled in a study of blood T cell repertoires in COVID-19. Background on the study: Samples came from the United States, Italy and Spain, spanning acute and convalescent COVID-19. The analysed material was cDNA or gDNA that came from T cells, B-cell-depleted T cells, or PBMCs.

In the authors' methods: For nucleated cells, counts were estimated from reference gene primer amplification. Clones were sequenced by immunoSEQ multiplex PCR, and TCRdb holds only the in-frame ones, with some missing. For V, J and clone size, that table is used; D and trimming come from the DNA. Of roughly 40,000 clones in the sample, 75% to 90% were seen once. There are 14 residues in the CDR3. Germline V lookup: CDR1 GTSNPN, CDR2 SVGIG (reference sequence). V dropped 4 bases and J dropped 7 bases, with 19 bases sitting between them. This sequence originates from a woman between 65 and 79 years old with acute or convalescent COVID-19. The rearrangement joins TRBV30 to TRBJ1-2; possible D gene TRBD1, 6 bases. Source material: peripheral blood. The CDR3 DNA reads as TGTGCCTGGACCGGACGGGGGGCGCGAAGTGGCTACACCTTC. It yields the protein CAWTGRGARSGYTF.